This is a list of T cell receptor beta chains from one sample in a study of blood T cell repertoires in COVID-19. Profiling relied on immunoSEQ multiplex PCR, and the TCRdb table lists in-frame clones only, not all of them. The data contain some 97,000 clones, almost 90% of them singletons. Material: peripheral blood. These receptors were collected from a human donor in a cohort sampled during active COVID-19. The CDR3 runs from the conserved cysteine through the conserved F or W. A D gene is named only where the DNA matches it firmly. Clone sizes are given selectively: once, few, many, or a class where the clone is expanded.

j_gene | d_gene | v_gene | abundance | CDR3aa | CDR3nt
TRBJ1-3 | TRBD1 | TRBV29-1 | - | CSVPYPGTGDGNTIYF | TGCAGCGTCCCCTATCCAGGGACAGGGGACGGAAACACCATATATTTT
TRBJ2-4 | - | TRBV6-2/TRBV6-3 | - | CASSSSTEALAKNIQYF | TGTGCCAGCAGTTCCTCGACAGAAGCCCTAGCCAAAAACATTCAGTACTTC
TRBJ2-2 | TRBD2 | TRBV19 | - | CASSKALAGGRLAGELFF | TGTGCCAGTAGTAAAGCCCTAGCGGGAGGGCGATTGGCCGGGGAGCTGTTTTTT
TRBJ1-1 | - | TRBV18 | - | CASSPMEGSEAFF | TGTGCCAGCTCACCAATGGAGGGATCTGAAGCTTTCTTT
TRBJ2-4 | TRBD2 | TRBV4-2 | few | CASSQDQGIAGEKNIQYF | TGTGCCAGCAGCCAAGATCAGGGAATAGCGGGAGAGAAAAACATTCAGTACTTC
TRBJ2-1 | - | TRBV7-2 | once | CASSFFQGGREQFF | TGTGCCAGCAGCTTCTTCCAGGGAGGCCGTGAGCAGTTCTTC
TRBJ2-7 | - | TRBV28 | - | CASRSIDRSYEQYF | TGTGCCAGCAGATCTATCGACAGGAGCTACGAGCAGTACTTC
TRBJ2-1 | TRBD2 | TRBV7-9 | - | CAAGLAGYNEQFF | TGTGCCGCCGGGCTAGCGGGGTACAATGAGCAGTTCTTC
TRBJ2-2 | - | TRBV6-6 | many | CASSYGGPGELFF | TGTGCCAGCAGTTACGGCGGTCCCGGGGAGCTGTTTTTT
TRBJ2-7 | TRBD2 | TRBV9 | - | CASSPGTSGRANEQYF | TGTGCCAGCAGCCCAGGGACTAGCGGGAGGGCCAACGAGCAGTACTTC
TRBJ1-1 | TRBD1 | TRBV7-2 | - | CASSRRDRGRPGTEAFF | TGTGCCAGCAGCAGGCGGGACAGGGGGCGCCCGGGGACTGAAGCTTTCTTT
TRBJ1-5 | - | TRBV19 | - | CASSKKGAESWPQHF | TGTGCCAGTAGCAAAAAAGGGGCCGAGTCTTGGCCCCAGCATTTT
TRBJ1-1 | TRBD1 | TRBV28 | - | CASRTDRGTEAFF | TGTGCCAGCAGGACCGACAGGGGCACTGAAGCTTTCTTT
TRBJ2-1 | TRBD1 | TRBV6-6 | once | CASTYGTGGYEQFF | TGTGCCAGCACCTACGGGACAGGGGGCTATGAGCAGTTCTTC
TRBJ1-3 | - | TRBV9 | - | CASSERGLAGNTIYF | TGTGCCAGCAGCGAACGGGGACTAGCTGGAAACACCATATATTTT
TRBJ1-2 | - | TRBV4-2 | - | CASSQTGQGRAYGYTF | TGTGCCAGCAGCCAGACGGGGCAGGGGCGCGCCTATGGCTACACCTTC
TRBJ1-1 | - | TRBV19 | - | CASTTQGGTEAFF | TGTGCCAGTACCACCCAGGGTGGAACTGAAGCTTTCTTT
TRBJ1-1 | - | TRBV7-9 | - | CASSPPIGFGTFF | TGTGCCAGCAGCCCCCCTATCGGGTTCGGAACTTTCTTT
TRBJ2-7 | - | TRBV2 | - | CASTSDSSYEQYF | TGTGCCAGCACCAGCGACAGCTCCTACGAGCAGTACTTC
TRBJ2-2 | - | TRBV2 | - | CASRGLVNTGELFF | TGTGCCAGCAGAGGACTCGTCAACACCGGGGAGCTGTTTTTT
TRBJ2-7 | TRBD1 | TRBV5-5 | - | CASSRTTGAEQYF | TGTGCCAGCAGCCGAACAACAGGGGCCGAGCAGTACTTC
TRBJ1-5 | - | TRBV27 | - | CASSRWGRGRQPQHF | TGTGCCAGCAGTCGGTGGGGGCGCGGTCGTCAGCCCCAGCATTTT
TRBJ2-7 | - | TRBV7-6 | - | CASSLGGLSSYEQYF | TGTGCCAGCAGCTTAGGGGGCTTAAGCTCCTACGAGCAGTACTTC
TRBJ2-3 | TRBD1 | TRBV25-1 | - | CASRETGTQYF | TGTGCCAGCAGGGAGACAGGGACGCAGTATTTT
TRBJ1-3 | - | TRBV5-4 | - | CASSLRGSGNTIYF | TGTGCCAGCAGCTTGCGGGGATCTGGAAACACCATATATTTT
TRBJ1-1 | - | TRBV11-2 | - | CAGRGKYTEAFF | TGTGCCGGGCGGGGTAAGTACACTGAAGCTTTCTTT
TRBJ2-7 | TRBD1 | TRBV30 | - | CAWSADRDREQYF | TGTGCCTGGAGCGCGGACAGGGATCGCGAGCAGTACTTC
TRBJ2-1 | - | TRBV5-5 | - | CASSSVYNEQFF | TGTGCCAGCAGCTCAGTCTACAATGAGCAGTTCTTC
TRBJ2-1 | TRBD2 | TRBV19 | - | CASSRGLAGVKDNEQFF | TGTGCCAGTAGTAGAGGACTAGCGGGAGTCAAAGACAATGAGCAGTTCTTC
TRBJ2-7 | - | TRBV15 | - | CATSRDRPRDEQYF | TGTGCCACCAGCAGAGACCGACCGCGGGACGAGCAGTACTTC
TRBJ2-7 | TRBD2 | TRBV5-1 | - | CASRRTSGSEQYF | TGCGCCAGCAGGAGGACTAGCGGGAGCGAGCAGTACTTC
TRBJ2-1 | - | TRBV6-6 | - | CASSWVRGSGGEQFF | TGTGCCAGCAGTTGGGTACGGGGGAGTGGGGGTGAGCAGTTCTTC
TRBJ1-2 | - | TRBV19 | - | CASSQGFYGYTF | TGTGCCAGTAGTCAGGGTTTCTATGGCTACACCTTC
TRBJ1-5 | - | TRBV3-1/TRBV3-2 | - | CAAGPNQPQHF | TGTGCCGCGGGGCCTAATCAGCCCCAGCATTTT
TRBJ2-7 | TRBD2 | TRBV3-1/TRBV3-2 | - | CASSLPGSGSVYEQYF | TGTGCCAGCAGCCTTCCTGGTAGCGGGAGTGTCTACGAGCAGTACTTC
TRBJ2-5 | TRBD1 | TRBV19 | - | CASSPTGTETETQYF | TGTGCCAGTAGTCCGACAGGGACAGAAACAGAGACCCAGTACTTC
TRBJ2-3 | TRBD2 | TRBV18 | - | CASSPLVLAGVGTDTQYF | TGTGCCAGCTCACCACTCGTACTAGCGGGAGTTGGCACAGATACGCAGTATTTT
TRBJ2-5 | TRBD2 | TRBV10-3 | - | CAISGGGRVETQYF | TGTGCCATCAGTGGCGGCGGGAGGGTGGAGACCCAGTACTTC
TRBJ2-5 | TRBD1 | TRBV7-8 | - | CASSRGQLQETQYF | TGTGCCAGCAGCAGGGGACAGCTTCAAGAGACCCAGTACTTC
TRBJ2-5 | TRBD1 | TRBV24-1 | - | CATSDLTGGLRETQYF | TGTGCCACCAGTGATTTGACAGGGGGCTTGCGGGAGACCCAGTACTTC
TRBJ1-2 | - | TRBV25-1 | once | CASSGLDPYAYGYTF | TGTGCCAGCAGCGGACTGGATCCATACGCCTATGGCTACACCTTC
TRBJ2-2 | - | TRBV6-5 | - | CASSRNTGELFF | TGTGCCAGCAGCCGTAACACCGGGGAGCTGTTTTTT
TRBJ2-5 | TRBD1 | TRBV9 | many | CASSGTGGSETQYF | TGTGCCAGCAGCGGAACAGGGGGCTCGGAGACCCAGTACTTC
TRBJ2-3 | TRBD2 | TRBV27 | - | CASSLAGASTDTQYF | TGTGCCAGCAGTTTAGCGGGAGCTAGCACAGATACGCAGTATTTT